This TCR beta chain was observed in a study of response to subunit inactivated influenza vaccine. Study-level findings and limits: It was suggested by the authors that few new T cells are recruited by each seasonal influenza vaccination.

TCRdb fed the RT-PCR reads into MiXCR, producing one record per CDR3 protein. This table holds 300,000 to 350,000 distinct CDR3 sequences, 21% found once. This clonotype was detected many times. Antigen specificity is unknown. The CDR3 consists of 16 residues. Trimming removed 3 bases at V and 4 bases at J, with 16 bases between. Germline CDR1 SGHVS, CDR2 FQNEAQ. The clonotype was recovered from a man aged 50-75 years who received an inactivated influenza vaccine. V and J are TRBV7-8 and TRBJ1-5, with D tentatively TRBD1 (5 bases). Sequencing was performed on PBMCs from blood, taken 21 months after vaccination. CDR3 sequence: CASSFGVGGSNQPQHF. In nucleotides, the CDR3 is TGTGCCAGCAGCTTCGGTGTCGGGGGTTCTAATCAGCCCCAGCATTTT.